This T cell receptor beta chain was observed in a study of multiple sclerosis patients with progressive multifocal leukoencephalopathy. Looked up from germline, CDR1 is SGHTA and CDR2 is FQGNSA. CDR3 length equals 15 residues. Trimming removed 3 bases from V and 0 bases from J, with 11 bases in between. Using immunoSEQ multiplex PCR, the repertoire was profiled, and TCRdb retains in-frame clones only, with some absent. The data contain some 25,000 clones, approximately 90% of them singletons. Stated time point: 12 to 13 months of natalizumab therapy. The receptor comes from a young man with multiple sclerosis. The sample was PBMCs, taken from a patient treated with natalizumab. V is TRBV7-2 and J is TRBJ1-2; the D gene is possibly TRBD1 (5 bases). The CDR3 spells CASSLGGTANYGYTF. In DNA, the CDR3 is TGTGCCAGCAGCTTGGGCGGGACGGCTAACTATGGCTACACCTTC.